A selection of T cell receptor beta chains follows, all from one sample in a study of CD8+CD57+ T cells in acquired aplastic anemia. TCRdb analysed the reads with MiXCR anew, one entry per CDR3 protein. The sample carries some 170,000 distinct CDR3 sequences, around 50% recorded once. Sequenced: sorted CD4+, CD8+, or CD8+CD57+ T cells (not recorded which) from PBMCs. These receptor sequences come from a human donor with aplastic anemia. Both conserved end residues are part of each CDR3. D genes are given only for firm matches. Clone size, where shown, is once, few, many, or a class for clones that have expanded.

j_gene,abundance,v_gene,d_gene,CDR3aa,CDR3nt
TRBJ2-5,many,TRBV7-8,.,CASSLVLTAMWETQYF,TGTGCCAGCAGCTTAGTGTTGACAGCCATGTGGGAGACCCAGTACTTC
TRBJ2-1,many,TRBV20-1,.,CSARKDTYNEQFF,TGCAGTGCTAGGAAGGACACCTACAATGAGCAGTTCTTC
TRBJ2-4,many,TRBV29-1,.,CSVRSGRAKNIQYF,TGCAGCGTACGATCAGGGAGGGCCAAAAACATTCAGTACTTC
TRBJ1-5,once,TRBV2,.,CASSDRGASSSPRTAANQPQHF,TGTGCCAGCAGTGATCGGGGGGCCAGTAGTAGCCCCCGGACAGCGGCCAATCAGCCCCAGCATTTT
TRBJ2-2,few,TRBV10-3,TRBD1,CATRFGTENTGELFF,TGTGCCACCCGTTTCGGGACAGAGAACACCGGGGAGCTGTTTTTT
TRBJ2-3,.,TRBV7-2,.,CASSFADTDTQYF,TGTGCCAGCAGCTTTGCGGACACAGATACGCAGTATTTT
TRBJ2-5,many,TRBV27,TRBD1,CASSLNRGEETQYF,TGTGCCAGCAGTCTGAACAGGGGGGAGGAGACCCAGTACTTC
TRBJ2-5,.,TRBV25-1,TRBD2,CASSEVAGLGETQYF,TGTGCCAGCAGTGAAGTGGCGGGACTAGGAGAGACCCAGTACTTC
TRBJ1-1,.,TRBV5-4,.,CASSSGGTEAFF,TGTGCCAGCAGCTCGGGAGGCACTGAAGCTTTCTTT
TRBJ1-4,.,TRBV20-1,TRBD1,CSASLRQGAREKLFF,TGCAGTGCTAGCTTGAGGCAGGGGGCTAGGGAAAAGCTGTTTTTT
TRBJ2-3,few,TRBV15,TRBD2,CATSRLGLAVTDTQYF,TGTGCCACCAGCAGGCTGGGACTAGCGGTGACAGATACGCAGTATTTT
TRBJ2-3,few,TRBV4-2,TRBD1,CASEVDAGTGTDTQYF,TGTGCCAGCGAAGTGGACGCCGGGACAGGAACAGATACGCAGTATTTT
TRBJ1-5,.,TRBV10-3,.,CAISESNTRQPQHF,TGTGCCATCAGTGAGTCAAACACTAGACAGCCCCAGCATTTT
TRBJ1-6,few,TRBV10-3,.,CAINGAWDSPLHF,TGTGCCATCAATGGGGCCTGGGATTCACCCCTCCACTTT
TRBJ1-2,few,TRBV25-1,TRBD1,CASVGTGSYTF,TGTGCCAGCGTCGGGACAGGGTCCTACACCTTC
TRBJ1-3,.,TRBV6-5,.,CASSYTPPGETGNTIYF,TGTGCCAGCAGTTACACCCCGCCAGGGGAAACTGGAAACACCATATATTTT
TRBJ1-2,.,TRBV20-1,TRBD1,CSARTVGTGSYGYTF,TGCAGTGCTCGTACCGTAGGGACAGGCAGTTATGGCTACACCTTC
TRBJ2-1,.,TRBV5-6,.,CASSLGTGFYNEQFF,TGTGCCAGCAGCTTGGGTACAGGGTTCTACAATGAGCAGTTCTTC
TRBJ1-5,once,TRBV10-3,.,CAISERQESNQPQHF,TGTGCCATCAGTGAGAGGCAAGAGAGCAATCAGCCCCAGCATTTT
TRBJ1-4,many,TRBV20-1,.,CSARARGPTNEKLFF,TGCAGTGCTAGAGCCAGGGGTCCGACTAATGAAAAACTGTTTTTT
TRBJ1-2,many,TRBV2,.,CASSETRVGAGDRGYTF,TGTGCCAGCAGTGAAACACGGGTTGGGGCAGGGGATCGCGGCTACACCTTC
TRBJ2-5,many,TRBV20-1,.,CSANRGISLQETQYF,TGCAGTGCCAATAGGGGGATCTCTTTGCAAGAGACCCAGTACTTC
TRBJ2-7,.,TRBV2,.,CASSALDNSYEQYF,TGTGCCAGCAGCGCCTTGGACAACTCCTACGAGCAGTACTTC
TRBJ2-1,.,TRBV7-9,.,CASGVNNVQFF,TGTGCCTCGGGGGTAAACAATGTGCAGTTCTTC
TRBJ1-2,.,TRBV7-2,.,CASSSPTGPYGYTF,TGTGCCAGCAGCTCCCCAACGGGCCCCTATGGCTACACCTTC
TRBJ1-4,many,TRBV14,.,CASSQADRGFATNEKLFF,TGTGCCAGCAGCCAGGCGGATCGTGGGTTTGCAACTAATGAAAAACTGTTTTTT
TRBJ2-7,.,TRBV24-1,TRBD2,CATSAGTSGTEQYF,TGTGCCACCAGTGCGGGGACTAGCGGGACTGAGCAGTACTTC
TRBJ2-4,.,TRBV20-1,.,CSAIGVAKNIQYF,TGCAGTGCTATCGGAGTAGCCAAAAACATTCAGTACTTC
TRBJ2-5,.,TRBV20-1,TRBD1,CSASTPGGPGETQYF,TGCAGTGCTAGTACTCCAGGGGGTCCAGGAGAGACCCAGTACTTC